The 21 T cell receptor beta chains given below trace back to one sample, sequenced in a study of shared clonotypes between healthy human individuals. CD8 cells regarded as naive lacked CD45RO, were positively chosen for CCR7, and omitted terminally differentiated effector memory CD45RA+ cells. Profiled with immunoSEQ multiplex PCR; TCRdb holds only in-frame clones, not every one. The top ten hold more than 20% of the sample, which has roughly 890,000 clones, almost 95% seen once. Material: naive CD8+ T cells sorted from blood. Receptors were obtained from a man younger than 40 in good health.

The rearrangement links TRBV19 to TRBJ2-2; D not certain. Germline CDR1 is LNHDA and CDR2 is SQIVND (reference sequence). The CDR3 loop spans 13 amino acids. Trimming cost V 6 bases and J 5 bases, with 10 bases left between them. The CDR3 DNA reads TGTGCCAGTAGCGTTCAAGAAACCGGGGAGCTGTTTTTT. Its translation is CASSVQETGELFF. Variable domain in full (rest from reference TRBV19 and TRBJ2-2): DGGITQSPKYLFRKEGQNVTLSCEQNLNHDAMYWYRQDPGQGLRLIYYSQIVNDFQKGDIAEGYSVSREKKESFPLTVTSAQKNPTAFYLCASSVQETGELFFGEGSRLTVL.

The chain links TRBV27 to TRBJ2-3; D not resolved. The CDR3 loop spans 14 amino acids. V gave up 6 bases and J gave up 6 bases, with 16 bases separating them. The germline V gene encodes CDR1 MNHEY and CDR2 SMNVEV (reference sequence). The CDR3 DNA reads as TGTGCCAGCAGCCTTCGTCTCTCTGGGGATACGCAGTATTTT. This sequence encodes CASSLRLSGDTQYF.

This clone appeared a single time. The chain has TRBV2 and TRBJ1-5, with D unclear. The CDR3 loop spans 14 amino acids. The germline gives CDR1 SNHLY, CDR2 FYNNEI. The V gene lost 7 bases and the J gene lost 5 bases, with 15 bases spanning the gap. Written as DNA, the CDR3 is TGTGCCAGCAAAGGTACTGAAGGTCATCAGCCCCAGCATTTT. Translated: CASKGTEGHQPQHF.

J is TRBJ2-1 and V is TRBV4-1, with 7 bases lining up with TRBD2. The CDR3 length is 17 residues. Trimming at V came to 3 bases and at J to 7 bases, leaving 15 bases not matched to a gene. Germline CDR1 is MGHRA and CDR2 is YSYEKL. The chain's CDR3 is CASSHTEWEGPFNEQFF. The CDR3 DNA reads TGCGCCAGCAGCCATACCGAGTGGGAGGGCCCGTTTAATGAGCAGTTCTTC.

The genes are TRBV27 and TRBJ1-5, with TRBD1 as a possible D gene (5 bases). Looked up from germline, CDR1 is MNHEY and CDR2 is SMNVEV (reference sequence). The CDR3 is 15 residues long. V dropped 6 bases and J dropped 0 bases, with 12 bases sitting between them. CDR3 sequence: CASSRGHSSNQPQHF. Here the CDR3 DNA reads TGTGCCAGCAGCCGAGGACACAGTAGCAATCAGCCCCAGCATTTT.

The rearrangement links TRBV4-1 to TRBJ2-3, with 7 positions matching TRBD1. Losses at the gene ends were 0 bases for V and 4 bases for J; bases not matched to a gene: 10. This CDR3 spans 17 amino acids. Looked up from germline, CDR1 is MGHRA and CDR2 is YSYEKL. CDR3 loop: CASSQDQAGGYPDTQYF. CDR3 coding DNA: TGCGCCAGCAGCCAAGATCAGGCAGGGGGATATCCAGATACGCAGTATTTT.

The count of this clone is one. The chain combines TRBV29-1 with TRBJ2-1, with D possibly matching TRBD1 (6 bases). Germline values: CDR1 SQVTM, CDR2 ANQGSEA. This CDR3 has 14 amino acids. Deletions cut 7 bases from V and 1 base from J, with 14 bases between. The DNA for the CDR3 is TGCAGCGGCGGACGGGACACATCCTACAATGAGCAGTTCTTC. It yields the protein CSGGRDTSYNEQFF.

The CDR3 region is CATSEDRVGYEQYF. CDR3 bases: TGTGCCACCAGCGAGGACAGGGTGGGTTACGAGCAGTACTTC. V usage is TRBV15 and J usage is TRBJ2-7; 8 nucleotides agree with TRBD1. Germline CDR1 and CDR2: LNHNV and YYDKDF (reference sequence). Unmatched junction bases numbered 7, after V lost 5 bases and J lost 4 bases. The CDR3 consists of 14 residues.

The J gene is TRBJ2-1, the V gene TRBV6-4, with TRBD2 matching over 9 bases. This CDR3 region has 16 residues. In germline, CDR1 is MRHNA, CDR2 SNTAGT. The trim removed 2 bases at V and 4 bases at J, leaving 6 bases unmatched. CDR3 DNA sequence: TGTGCCAGCAGTGACATAGCGGGAGCCATATACAATGAGCAGTTCTTC. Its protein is CASSDIAGAIYNEQFF.

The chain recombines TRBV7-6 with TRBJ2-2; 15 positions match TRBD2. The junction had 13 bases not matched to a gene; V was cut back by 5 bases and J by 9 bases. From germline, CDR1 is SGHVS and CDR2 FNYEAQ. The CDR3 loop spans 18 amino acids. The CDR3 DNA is TGTGCCAGCAGCCCCGGACTAGCGGGAGGGCCAGTTAACCGGGAGCTGTTTTTT. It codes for CASSPGLAGGPVNRELFF.

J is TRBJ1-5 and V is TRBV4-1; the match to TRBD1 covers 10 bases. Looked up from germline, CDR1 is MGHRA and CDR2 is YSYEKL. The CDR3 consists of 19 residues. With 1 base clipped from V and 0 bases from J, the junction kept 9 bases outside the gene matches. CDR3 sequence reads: CASSQVGGQGLYSNQPQHF. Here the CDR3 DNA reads TGCGCCAGCAGCCAAGTGGGGGGACAGGGGCTTTATAGCAATCAGCCCCAGCATTTT.

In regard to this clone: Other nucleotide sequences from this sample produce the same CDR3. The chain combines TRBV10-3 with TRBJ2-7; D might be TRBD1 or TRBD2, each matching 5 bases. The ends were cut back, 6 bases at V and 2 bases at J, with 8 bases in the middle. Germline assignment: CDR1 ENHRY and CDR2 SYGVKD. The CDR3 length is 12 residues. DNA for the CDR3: TGTGCCATCAGCGAGGGGCCCTACGAGCAGTACTTC. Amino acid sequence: CAISEGPYEQYF.

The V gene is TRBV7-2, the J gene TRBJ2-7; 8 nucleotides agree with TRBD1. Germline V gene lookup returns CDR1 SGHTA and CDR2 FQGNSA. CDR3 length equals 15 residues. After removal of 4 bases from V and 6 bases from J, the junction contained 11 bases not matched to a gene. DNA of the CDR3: TGTGCCAGCAGCTCCGAAGTCTGGACAGGGCCCGAGCAGTACTTC. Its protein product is CASSSEVWTGPEQYF.

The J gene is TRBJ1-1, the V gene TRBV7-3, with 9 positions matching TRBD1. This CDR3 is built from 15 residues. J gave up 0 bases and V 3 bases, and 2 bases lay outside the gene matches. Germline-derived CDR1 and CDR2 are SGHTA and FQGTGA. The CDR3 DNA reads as TGTGCCAGCAGCTTCGGACAGGGGATGAACACTGAAGCTTTCTTT. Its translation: CASSFGQGMNTEAFF.

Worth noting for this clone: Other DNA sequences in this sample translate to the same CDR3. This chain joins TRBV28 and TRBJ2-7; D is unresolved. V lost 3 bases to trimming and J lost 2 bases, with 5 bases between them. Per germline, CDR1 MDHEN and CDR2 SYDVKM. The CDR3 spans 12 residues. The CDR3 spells CASSFAAYEQYF. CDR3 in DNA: TGTGCCAGCAGTTTTGCAGCCTACGAGCAGTACTTC.

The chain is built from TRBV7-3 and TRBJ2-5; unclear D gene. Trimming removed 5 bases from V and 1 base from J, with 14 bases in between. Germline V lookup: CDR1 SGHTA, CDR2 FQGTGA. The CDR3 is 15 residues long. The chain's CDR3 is CASSHANDFQETQYF. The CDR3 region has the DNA TGTGCCAGCAGCCACGCGAACGATTTCCAAGAGACCCAGTACTTC.

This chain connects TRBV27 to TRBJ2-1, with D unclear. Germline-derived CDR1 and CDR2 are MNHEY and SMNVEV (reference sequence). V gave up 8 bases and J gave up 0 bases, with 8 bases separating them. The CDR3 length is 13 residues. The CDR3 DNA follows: TGTGCCAGCGGGCTTAGCTCCTACAATGAGCAGTTCTTC. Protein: CASGLSSYNEQFF.

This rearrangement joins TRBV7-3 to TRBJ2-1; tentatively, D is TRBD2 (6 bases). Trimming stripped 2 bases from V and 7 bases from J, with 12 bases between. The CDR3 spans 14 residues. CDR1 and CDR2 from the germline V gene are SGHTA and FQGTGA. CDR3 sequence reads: CASSLRTSRNEQFF. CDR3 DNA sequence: TGTGCCAGCAGCTTACGTACTAGCAGGAATGAGCAGTTCTTC.

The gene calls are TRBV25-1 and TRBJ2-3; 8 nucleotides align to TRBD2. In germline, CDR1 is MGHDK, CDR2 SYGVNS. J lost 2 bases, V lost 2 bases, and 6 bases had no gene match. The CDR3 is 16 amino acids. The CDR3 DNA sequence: TGTGCCAGCAGTGAAGGTAGTAGCGGGAACACAGATACGCAGTATTTT. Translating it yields CASSEGSSGNTDTQYF. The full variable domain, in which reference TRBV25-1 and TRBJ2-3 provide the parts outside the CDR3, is EADIYQTPRYLVIGTGKKITLECSQTMGHDKMYWYQQDPGMELHLIHYSYGVNSTEKGDLSSESTVSRIRTEHFPLTLESARPSHTSQYLCASSEGSSGNTDTQYFGPGTRLTVL.

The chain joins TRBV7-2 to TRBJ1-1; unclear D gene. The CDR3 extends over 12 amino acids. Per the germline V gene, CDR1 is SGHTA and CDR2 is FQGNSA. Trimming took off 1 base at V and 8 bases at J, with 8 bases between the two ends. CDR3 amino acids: CASSLGHPEAFF. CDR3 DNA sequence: TGTGCCAGCAGCTTAGGACACCCAGAAGCTTTCTTT.

The CDR3 region is CASSSESPYNEQFF. CDR3 nucleotides: TGTGCCAGCAGTTCCGAAAGTCCTTACAATGAGCAGTTCTTC. The chain is built from TRBV25-1 and TRBJ2-1; D is unclear. The CDR3 spans 14 residues. V was trimmed by 5 bases and J by 4 bases, leaving 12 bases between them. CDR1 and CDR2 from the germline V gene are MGHDK and SYGVNS. Looking up the rest from reference TRBV25-1 and TRBJ2-1 gives the full variable domain: EADIYQTPRYLVIGTGKKITLECSQTMGHDKMYWYQQDPGMELHLIHYSYGVNSTEKGDLSSESTVSRIRTEHFPLTLESARPSHTSQYLCASSSESPYNEQFFGPGTRLTVL.